This T cell receptor (beta chain) was found in a study of shared clonotypes between healthy human individuals (TCRdb year 2020). About the study as a whole: Two women and a few men aged 18 to 49 years were included in the cohort. Per donor, three plates each were used for CD4 naive and CD4 memory, two for CD8 naive, and one for CD8 memory. The study deeply sequenced blood TCR repertoires of about five healthy adults to estimate repertoire size and the extent of clonotype sharing between individuals. To increase sequencing depth and limit assay-specific biases, TCR repertoire library preparation and sequencing were carried out by different laboratories using diverse techniques. Leukapheresis yielded between about 0.85 and 9 billion PBMCs per donor.

As regards this clone: Which antigen it targets is not known. Base qualities are missing; no much larger clone stands one base away.

The donors were healthy, HIV-negative adults who had no recently reported acute infections or vaccinations. Only Caucasian adults living in Nashville, Tennessee, USA were represented among the donors. CD4+ T cells were enriched by magnetic negative selection, after which naive cells were positively selected on CD45RA and the negative fraction was taken as the memory subset. After blood collection by leukapheresis, PBMCs were isolated using Ficoll-Histopaque density gradient centrifugation and then cryopreserved in the vapor phase of liquid nitrogen. Analytical flow cytometry was used to check the purity and quantity of every magnetically sorted T cell population. Genomic DNA was isolated from each sorted fraction and quantified by UV absorbance on a Nanodrop 2000c. General findings and caveats noted by the study authors: Higher generation probabilities were observed for clonotypes shared by all four sorted-subset donors than for non-shared clonotypes. The genetic and exposure-history diversity represented was limited by the small number of donors. Incomplete sequencing was indicated by rarefaction of sorted-subset datasets, despite the large sequencing depth. Across a few donors, around 5% of naive CD4, 3% to 3.5% of naive CD8, 2% to 2.5% of memory CD4, and roughly 0.41% of memory CD8 clonotypes were shared. Pairwise subsampling indicated that sequencing depth was expected to affect the degree of clonotype sharing among donors. Larger estimated clonotype richness was generally found for naive subsets than for memory subsets. Sampling was restricted to blood, and TCR repertoires in tissue are likely to differ from TCR repertoires in blood.

Using the deep immunoSEQ assay, multiplex PCR amplified TCR CDR3 regions from genomic DNA. Genomic DNA extracted from each cell subset was distributed evenly over all wells of several immunoSEQ 96-well plates, and each plate served as one replicate. For sorted subsets, 150 to 200 ng genomic DNA, equal to 30,000 or so T cell genomes, was loaded into each replicate PCR. The purified libraries were quantified using a Qubit 3.0 fluorometer, sized with a Bioanalyzer 2100, and then quantified again using the KAPA Library Quantification kit. Every immunoSEQ 96-well plate was sequenced on a separate single-read 150-cycle Illumina NextSeq 550 flow cell. The study's own analysis went as follows. Because the immunoSEQ output held only junctional sequences and lacked quality scores, the filtering could not match the filtering applied to full-length reads. Sequences were annotated with PyIR, a Python wrapper for IgBLAST v1.9, and V/J genes and CDR3 were assigned using IMGT germline references. Reads were filtered out if the reads had weak V/J assignments (E-value above 1e-6), no CDR3, stop codons, out-of-frame junctions, or ambiguous translated residues. A V3J clonotype was defined by an identical inferred V gene, J gene, and CDR3 amino acid sequence. To compute the percentage overlap between repertoires, the number of shared unique clonotypes was divided by the size of the smaller repertoire. Repertoire richness was assessed with RTK rarefaction, the Chao1 estimator, and Recon v2.1 estimates of unobserved clonotypes. Generation probabilities for all TCRbeta clonotypes obtained by the gDNA method from a handful of donors were computed using OLGA. TCRdb limited this immuneACCESS table to in-frame rearrangements with V and J called. A share of clones is missing; checked studies link under half to unresolved V genes, and the rest is unexplained. From that table come the V and J calls and clone size; the DNA was used to work out D and trimming. The sample data list approximately 2.4 million clones, and almost 96% of these were observed just once. The ten largest account for roughly 0.13% of the sample.

V lost 4 bases and J lost 10 bases; the stretch between them is 14 bases long. Per the germline V gene, LGHNA is the CDR1 and YNFKEQ is the CDR2. Spanning cysteine to phenylalanine, the CDR3 consists of 14 amino acids. Only the CDR3 region is kept as DNA, spanning 42 bases read in frame from base 1. The chain is encoded by TRBV4-2 joined to TRBJ1-6; TRBD1 is a weak D gene call, 6 bases matching. This TCR was recovered from a man younger than 30 in good health. The source material was naive CD4+ T cells sorted from blood. Interpreted using the paper, the cell subset or site label stands for: CD45RA+ positively selected. At the DNA level, the sequence is TGTGCCAGCAGCCGGGACACCGTTTACTCACCCCTCCACTTT. Its protein reads: CASSRDTVYSPLHF.